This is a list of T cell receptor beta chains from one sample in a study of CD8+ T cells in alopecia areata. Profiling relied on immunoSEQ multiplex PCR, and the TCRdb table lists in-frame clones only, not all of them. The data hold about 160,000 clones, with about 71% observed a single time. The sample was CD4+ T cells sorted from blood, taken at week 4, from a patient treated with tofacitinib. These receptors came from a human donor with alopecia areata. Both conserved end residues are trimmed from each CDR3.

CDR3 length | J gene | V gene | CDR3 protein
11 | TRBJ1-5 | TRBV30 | AWSVGQGVPQH
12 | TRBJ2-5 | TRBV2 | ASSPDRVGGTQY
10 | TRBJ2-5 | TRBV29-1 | SVKKTGETQY
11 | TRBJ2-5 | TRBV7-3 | ASSLGNQETQY
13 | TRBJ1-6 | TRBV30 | AWSGTLSPGSPLH
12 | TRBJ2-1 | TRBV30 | AWKEDNLKDEQF
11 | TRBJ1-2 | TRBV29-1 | SVGGRGDYGYT
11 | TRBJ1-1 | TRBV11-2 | ASRLRVNTEAF
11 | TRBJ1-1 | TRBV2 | ASRVRSNAEAF
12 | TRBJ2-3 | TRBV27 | ASRLAGFTDTQY
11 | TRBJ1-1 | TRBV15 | ATSRVGRTEAF
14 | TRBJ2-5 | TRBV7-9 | ASSLSPSSGRETQY
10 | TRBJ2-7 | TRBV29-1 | SVVYRGYEQY
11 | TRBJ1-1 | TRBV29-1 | SVEGGQSTEAF
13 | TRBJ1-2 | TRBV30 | AWRDPNRGKDGYT
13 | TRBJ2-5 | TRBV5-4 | ASSLVAGAQETQY
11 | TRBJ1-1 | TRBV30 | AWSLWPNTEAF
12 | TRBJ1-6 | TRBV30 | AWSVRTGGSPLH
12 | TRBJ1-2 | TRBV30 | AWRGRGRFYGYT
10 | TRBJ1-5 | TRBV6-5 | ASKDSNQPQH
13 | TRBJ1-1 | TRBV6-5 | ASRTVDRRNTEAF
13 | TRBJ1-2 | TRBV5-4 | ASSPVGRELSGYT
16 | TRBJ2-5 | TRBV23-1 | ASSQLPTERGGAETQY
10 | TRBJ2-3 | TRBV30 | AWMGDLDTQY
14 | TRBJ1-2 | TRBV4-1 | ASSQAADRANYGYT
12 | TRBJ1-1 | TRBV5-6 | ASSFLGMNTEAF
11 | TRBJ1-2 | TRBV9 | ASSVGGSYGYT